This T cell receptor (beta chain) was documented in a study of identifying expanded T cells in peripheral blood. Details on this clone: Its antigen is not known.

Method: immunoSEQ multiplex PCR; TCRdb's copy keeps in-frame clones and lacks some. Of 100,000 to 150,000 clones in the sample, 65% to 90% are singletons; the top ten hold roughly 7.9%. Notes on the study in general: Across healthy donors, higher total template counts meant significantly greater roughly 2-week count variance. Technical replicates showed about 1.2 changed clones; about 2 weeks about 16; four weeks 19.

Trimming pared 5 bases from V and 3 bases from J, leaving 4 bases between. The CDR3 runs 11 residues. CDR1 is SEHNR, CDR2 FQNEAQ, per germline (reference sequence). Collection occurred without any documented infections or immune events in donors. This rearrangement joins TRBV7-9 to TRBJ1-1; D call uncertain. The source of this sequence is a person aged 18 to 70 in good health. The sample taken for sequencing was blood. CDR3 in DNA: TGTGCCAGCAGCAAAGACACTGAAGCTTTCTTT. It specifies CASSKDTEAFF.